This T cell receptor (beta chain) was captured by sequencing in a study of blood T cell repertoires in COVID-19. Recovery among Cohort 3 donors was established by two negative PCRs, clearance, or symptom resolution. In the study's own analysis: Scientists estimated how many nucleated cells there were by amplifying reference gene primers. Sequenced by immunoSEQ multiplex PCR; TCRdb stores in-frame clones only, minus some. Clone size and V and J calls were adopted from that table, with D and trimming inferred from the DNA. The profile shows about 310,000 clones, roughly 90% of them singletons. The CDR3 spans 12 residues. Trimming shortened V by 10 bases and J by 4 bases, and 13 bases separated the two germline ends. Germline CDR1 MDHEN, CDR2 SYDVKM.

The sample comprised PBMCs or T cells enriched from blood (not recorded which). The V call is TRBV28, the J call TRBJ1-2; D not resolved. The sequence derives from a woman in her twenties or thirties who had recovered from COVID-19. CDR3 nucleotides: TGTGCCACTGCCCGACGAGGCTATGGCTACACCTTC. It is translated as CATARRGYGYTF.